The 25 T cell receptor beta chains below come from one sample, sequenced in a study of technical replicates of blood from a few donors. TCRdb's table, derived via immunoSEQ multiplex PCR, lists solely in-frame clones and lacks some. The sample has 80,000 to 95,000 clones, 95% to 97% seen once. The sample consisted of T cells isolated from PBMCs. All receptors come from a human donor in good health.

CDR3 sequence reads: CASSQEVTDEDGYGYTF. The DNA for the CDR3 is TGCGCCAGCAGCCAAGAGGTTACGGATGAGGATGGCTATGGCTACACCTTC. This chain joins TRBV4-1 and TRBJ1-2; D gene unclear. Germline V gives CDR1 MGHRA, CDR2 YSYEKL. The CDR3 is made up of 17 amino acids. With 0 bases removed from V and 4 bases from J, the gap between germline ends came to 18 bases.

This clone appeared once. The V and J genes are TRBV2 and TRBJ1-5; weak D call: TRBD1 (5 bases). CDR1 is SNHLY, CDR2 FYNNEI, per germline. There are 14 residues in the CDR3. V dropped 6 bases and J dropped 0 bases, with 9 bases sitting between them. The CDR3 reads CASSRVNSNQPQHF. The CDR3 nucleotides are TGTGCCAGCAGCAGGGTCAATAGCAATCAGCCCCAGCATTTT.

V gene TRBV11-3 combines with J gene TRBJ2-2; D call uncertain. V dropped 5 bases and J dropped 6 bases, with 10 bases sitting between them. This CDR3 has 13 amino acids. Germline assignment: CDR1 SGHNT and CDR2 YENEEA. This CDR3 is CASSRPPAGELFF. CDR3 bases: TGTGCCAGCAGCCGTCCCCCTGCCGGGGAGCTGTTTTTT.

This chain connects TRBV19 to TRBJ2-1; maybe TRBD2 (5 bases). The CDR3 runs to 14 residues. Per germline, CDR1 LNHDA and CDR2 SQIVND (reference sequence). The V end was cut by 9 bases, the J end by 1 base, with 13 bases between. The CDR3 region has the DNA TGTGCCAGCCAGGACTTCCATTCCTACAATGAGCAGTTCTTC. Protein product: CASQDFHSYNEQFF.

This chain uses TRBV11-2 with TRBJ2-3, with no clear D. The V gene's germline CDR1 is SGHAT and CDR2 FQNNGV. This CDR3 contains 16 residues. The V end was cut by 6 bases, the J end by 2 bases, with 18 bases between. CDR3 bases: TGTGCCAGCAGTCCGGTACCCGATAGAATCACAGATACGCAGTATTTT. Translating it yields CASSPVPDRITDTQYF.

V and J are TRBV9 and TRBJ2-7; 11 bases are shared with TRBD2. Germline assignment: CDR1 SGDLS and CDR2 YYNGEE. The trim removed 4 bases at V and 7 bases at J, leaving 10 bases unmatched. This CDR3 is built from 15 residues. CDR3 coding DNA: TGTGCCAGCAGCCCGCGAACTAGCGGGAGCAAAGAGCAGTACTTC. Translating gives CASSPRTSGSKEQYF.

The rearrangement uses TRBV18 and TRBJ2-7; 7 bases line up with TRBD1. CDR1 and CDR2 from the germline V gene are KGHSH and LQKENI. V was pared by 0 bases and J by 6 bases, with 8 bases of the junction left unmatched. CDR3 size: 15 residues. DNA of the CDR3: TGTGCCAGCTCACCACCTGAGAGGGGGCGGTCCGAGCAGTACTTC. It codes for CASSPPERGRSEQYF.

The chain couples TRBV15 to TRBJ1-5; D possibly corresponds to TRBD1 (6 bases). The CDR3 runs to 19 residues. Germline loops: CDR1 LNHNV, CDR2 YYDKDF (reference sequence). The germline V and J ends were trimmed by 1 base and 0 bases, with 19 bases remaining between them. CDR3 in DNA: TGTGCCACCAGCAGAGCAAACACGACAGGTCCTTATAGCAATCAGCCCCAGCATTTT. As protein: CATSRANTTGPYSNQPQHF.

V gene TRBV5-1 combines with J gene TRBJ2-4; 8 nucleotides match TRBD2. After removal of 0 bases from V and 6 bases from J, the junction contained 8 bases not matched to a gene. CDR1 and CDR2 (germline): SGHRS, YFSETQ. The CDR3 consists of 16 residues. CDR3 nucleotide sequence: TGCGCCAGCAGCTTGGGGTCGGCGGGAGGCTTAAACATTCAGTACTTC. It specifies CASSLGSAGGLNIQYF.

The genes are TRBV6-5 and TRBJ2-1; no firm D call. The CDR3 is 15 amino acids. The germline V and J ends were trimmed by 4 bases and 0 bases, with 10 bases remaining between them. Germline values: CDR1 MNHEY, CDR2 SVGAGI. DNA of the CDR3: TGTGCCAGCAGTTCCTTCCCGAGCTCCTACAATGAGCAGTTCTTC. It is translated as CASSSFPSSYNEQFF.

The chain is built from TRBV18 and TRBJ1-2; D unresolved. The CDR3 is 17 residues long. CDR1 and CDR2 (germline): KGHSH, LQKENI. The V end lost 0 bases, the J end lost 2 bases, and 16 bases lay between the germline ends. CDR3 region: CASSPPSLGRPNYGYTF. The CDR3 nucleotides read TGTGCCAGCTCACCACCTAGTCTGGGCAGGCCGAACTATGGCTACACCTTC. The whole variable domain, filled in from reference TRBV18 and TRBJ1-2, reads NAGVMQNPRHLVRRRGQEARLRCSPMKGHSHVYWYRQLPEEGLKFMVYLQKENIIDESGMPKERFSAEFPKEGPSILRIQQVVRGDSAAYFCASSPPSLGRPNYGYTFGSGTRLTVV.

CDR3 sequence: CASSFSGGYGYTF. DNA of the CDR3: TGTGCCAGCAGTTTCTCAGGAGGCTATGGCTACACCTTC. The chain combines TRBV27 with TRBJ1-2; D call uncertain. The CDR3 covers 13 residues. The germline V gene has CDR1 MNHEY and CDR2 SMNVEV (reference sequence). Trimming took 3 bases from V and 4 from J, leaving 9 bases between them.

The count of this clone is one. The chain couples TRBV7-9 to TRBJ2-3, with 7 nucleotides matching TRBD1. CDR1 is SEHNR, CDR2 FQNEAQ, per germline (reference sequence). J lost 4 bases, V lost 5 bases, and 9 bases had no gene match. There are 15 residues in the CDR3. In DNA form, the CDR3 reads TGTGCCAGCAGCCCAACCGGGACAGAGGCAGATACGCAGTATTTT. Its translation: CASSPTGTEADTQYF.

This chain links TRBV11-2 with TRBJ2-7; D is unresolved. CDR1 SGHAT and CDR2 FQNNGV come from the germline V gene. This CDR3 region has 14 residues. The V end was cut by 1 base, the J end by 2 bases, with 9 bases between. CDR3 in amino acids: CASSLVGQTYEQYF. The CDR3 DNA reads TGTGCCAGCAGCTTAGTTGGGCAAACCTACGAGCAGTACTTC.

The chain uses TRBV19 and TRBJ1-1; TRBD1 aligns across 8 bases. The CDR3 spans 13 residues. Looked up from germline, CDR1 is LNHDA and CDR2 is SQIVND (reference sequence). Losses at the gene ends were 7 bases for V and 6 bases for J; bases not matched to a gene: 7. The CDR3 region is CASKRQGASEAFF. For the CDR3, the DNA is TGTGCCAGTAAGCGGCAGGGGGCCTCTGAAGCTTTCTTT.

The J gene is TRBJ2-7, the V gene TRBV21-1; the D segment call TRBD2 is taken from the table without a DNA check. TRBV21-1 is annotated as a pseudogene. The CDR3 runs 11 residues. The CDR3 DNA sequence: TGTGCCAGCATGTACGGGGAATGGCAGTACTTC. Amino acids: CASMYGEWQYF.

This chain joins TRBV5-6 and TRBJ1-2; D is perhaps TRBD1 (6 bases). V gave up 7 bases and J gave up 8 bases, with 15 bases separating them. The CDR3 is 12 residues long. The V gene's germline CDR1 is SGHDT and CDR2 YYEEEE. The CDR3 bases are TGTGCCAGCTATATACAGGGCTTCGGCTACACCTTC. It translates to CASYIQGFGYTF.

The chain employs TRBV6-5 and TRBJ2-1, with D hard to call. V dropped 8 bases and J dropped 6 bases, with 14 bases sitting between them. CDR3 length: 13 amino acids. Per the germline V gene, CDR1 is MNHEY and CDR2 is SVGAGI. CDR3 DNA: TGTGCCAGCTCGAGGCAGCTTTTCAATGAGCAGTTCTTC. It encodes CASSRQLFNEQFF.

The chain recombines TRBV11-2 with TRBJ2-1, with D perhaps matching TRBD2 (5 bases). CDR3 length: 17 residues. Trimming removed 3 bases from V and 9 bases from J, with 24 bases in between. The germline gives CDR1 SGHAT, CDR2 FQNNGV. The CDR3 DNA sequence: TGTGCCAGCAGCTTGGGCCCCCGTTGGAGCGGAACTGGTGAGCAGTTCTTC. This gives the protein CASSLGPRWSGTGEQFF.

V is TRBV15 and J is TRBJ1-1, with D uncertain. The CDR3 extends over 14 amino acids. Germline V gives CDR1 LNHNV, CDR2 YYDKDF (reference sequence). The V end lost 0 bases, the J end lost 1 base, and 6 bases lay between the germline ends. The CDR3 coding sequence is TGTGCCACCAGCAGAGATCGCGCGAACACTGAAGCTTTCTTT. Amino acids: CATSRDRANTEAFF.

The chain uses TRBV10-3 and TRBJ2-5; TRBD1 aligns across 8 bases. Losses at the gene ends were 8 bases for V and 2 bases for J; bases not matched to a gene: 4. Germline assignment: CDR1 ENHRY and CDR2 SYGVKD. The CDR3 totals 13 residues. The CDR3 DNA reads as TGTGCCATCGGGGGACAGGTACAAGAGACCCAGTACTTC. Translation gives CAIGGQVQETQYF.

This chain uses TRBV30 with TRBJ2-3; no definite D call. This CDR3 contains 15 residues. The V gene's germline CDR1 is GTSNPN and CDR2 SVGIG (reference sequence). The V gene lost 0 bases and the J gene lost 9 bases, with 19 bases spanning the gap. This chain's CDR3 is CAWSVGATVGETQYF. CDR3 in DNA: TGTGCCTGGAGTGTAGGCGCTACCGTTGGAGAGACGCAGTATTTT.

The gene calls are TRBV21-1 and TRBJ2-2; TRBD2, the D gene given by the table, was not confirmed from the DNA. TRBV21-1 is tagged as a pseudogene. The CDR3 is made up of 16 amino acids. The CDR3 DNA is TGTGCCAGCAGCAAAAGGCGGGGGGAGGGCCACGGGGAGCTGTTTTTT. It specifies CASSKRRGEGHGELFF.

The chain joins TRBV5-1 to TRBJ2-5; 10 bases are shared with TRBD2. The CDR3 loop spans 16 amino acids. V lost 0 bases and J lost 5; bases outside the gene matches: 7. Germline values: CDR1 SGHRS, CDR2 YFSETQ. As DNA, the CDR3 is TGCGCCAGCAGCTTGGGATCTAGCGGGAGTTATGAGACCCAGTACTTC. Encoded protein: CASSLGSSGSYETQYF.

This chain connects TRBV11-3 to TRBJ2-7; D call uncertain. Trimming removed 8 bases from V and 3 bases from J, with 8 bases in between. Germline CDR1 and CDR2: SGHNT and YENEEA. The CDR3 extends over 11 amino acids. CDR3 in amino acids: CASGRFYEQYF. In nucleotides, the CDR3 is TGTGCCAGCGGGCGATTCTACGAGCAGTACTTC.